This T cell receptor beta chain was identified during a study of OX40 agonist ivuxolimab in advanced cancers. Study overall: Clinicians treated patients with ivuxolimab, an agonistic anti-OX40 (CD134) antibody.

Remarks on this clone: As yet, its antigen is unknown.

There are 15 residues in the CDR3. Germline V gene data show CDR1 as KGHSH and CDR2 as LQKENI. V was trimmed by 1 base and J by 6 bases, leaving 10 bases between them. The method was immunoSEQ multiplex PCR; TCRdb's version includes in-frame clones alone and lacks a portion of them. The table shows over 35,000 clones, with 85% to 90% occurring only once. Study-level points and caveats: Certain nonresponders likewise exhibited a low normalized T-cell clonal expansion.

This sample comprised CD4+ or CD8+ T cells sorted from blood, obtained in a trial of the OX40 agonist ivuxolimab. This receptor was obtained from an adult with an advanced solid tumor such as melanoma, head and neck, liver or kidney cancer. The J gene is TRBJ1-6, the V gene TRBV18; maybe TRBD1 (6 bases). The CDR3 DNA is TGTGCCAGCTCACCACGGACAGCTGTTAATTCACCCCTCCACTTT. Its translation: CASSPRTAVNSPLHF.